A single sample gave rise to the 25 T cell receptor beta chains below, sequenced in a study of Ad26.COV2.S vaccination and SARS-CoV-2 variants. Sequenced by immunoSEQ multiplex PCR; TCRdb stores in-frame clones only, minus some. Of roughly 700,000 clones in the sample, approximately 88% were seen once. Treatment denoted: approximately 18 received Ad26.COV2.S at low or high dose, single or two shots; 5 received placebo; per-sample allocation not given. The investigators took samples on day 63 after the first vaccine or placebo injection. Sequencing was performed on peripheral blood, taken in a trial of Ad26.COV2.S vaccine versus placebo. These receptors were collected from a person aged 18-60 years who received the Ad26.COV2.S COVID-19 vaccine or a placebo.

The chain carries TRBV19 and TRBJ2-5, with TRBD1 as a possible D gene (5 bases). The germline V and J ends were trimmed by 4 bases and 3 bases, with 9 bases remaining between them. CDR3 length equals 13 residues. Germline V CDR1 and CDR2: LNHDA, SQIVND (reference sequence). CDR3 sequence reads: CASSRSREETQYF. The CDR3 bases are TGTGCCAGTAGTAGGAGCAGGGAAGAGACCCAGTACTTC.

The chain combines TRBV6-5 with TRBJ1-2; D perhaps matches TRBD1 (5 bases). The CDR3 runs to 15 residues. V gave up 2 bases and J gave up 3 bases, with 13 bases separating them. Looked up from germline, CDR1 is MNHEY and CDR2 is SVGAGI. The CDR3 sequence is CASSYGVGGDYGYTF. DNA of the CDR3: TGTGCCAGCAGTTACGGCGTGGGGGGAGACTATGGCTACACCTTC.

This rearrangement joins TRBV11-1 to TRBJ2-7; 7 bases agree with TRBD1. CDR1 and CDR2 (germline): SGHAT, FQDESV (reference sequence). This CDR3 comprises 14 residues. V lost 4 bases to trimming and J lost 2 bases; unmatched junction nucleotides: 5. In DNA, the CDR3 is TGTGCCAGCAGCTCGTTGACAGGGACCTACGAGCAGTACTTC. This sequence encodes CASSSLTGTYEQYF.

J is TRBJ1-5 and V is TRBV6-5; D is unresolved. Trimming removed 6 bases from V and 4 bases from J, with 7 bases in between. There are 12 residues in the CDR3. Germline V gene data show CDR1 as MNHEY and CDR2 as SVGAGI. The CDR3 nucleotides read TGTGCCAGCAGGGCTCTAAATCAGCCCCAGCATTTT. It translates to CASRALNQPQHF.

This clone appeared once. This chain uses TRBV24-1 with TRBJ2-2; D is uncertain. Germline values: CDR1 KGHDR, CDR2 SFDVKD. There are 16 residues in the CDR3. V was cut by 2 bases and J by 0 bases, with 9 bases left in between. Written as DNA, the CDR3 is TGTGCCACCAGTGATTCGACACAGACGAACACCGGGGAGCTGTTTTTT. This codes for CATSDSTQTNTGELFF.

The chain couples TRBV7-6 to TRBJ2-7, with D unresolved. Germline V gene sequence: CDR1 SGHVS, CDR2 FNYEAQ. The ends were cut back, 0 bases at V and 1 base at J, with 10 bases in the middle. CDR3 size: 15 residues. The CDR3: CASSLASGSSYEQYF. The CDR3, as DNA: TGTGCCAGCAGCTTAGCTAGTGGCTCTTCCTACGAGCAGTACTTC.

The chain uses TRBV29-1 and TRBJ2-7; D is ambiguous. This CDR3 spans 13 amino acids. In germline, CDR1 is SQVTM, CDR2 ANQGSEA. Trimming removed 4 bases at V and 0 bases at J, with 10 bases between. The chain's CDR3 is CSVGSSFSYEQYF. CDR3 nucleotide sequence: TGCAGCGTTGGAAGCAGCTTCTCCTACGAGCAGTACTTC.

The genes are TRBV9 and TRBJ2-5; 7 nucleotides align to TRBD1. The V segment lost 3 bases and the J segment 5 bases; nucleotides outside the gene matches: 7. Germline V gene sequence: CDR1 SGDLS, CDR2 YYNGEE. The CDR3 length is 14 residues. CDR3 sequence: CASSATGTAETQYF. DNA of the CDR3: TGTGCCAGCAGCGCGACAGGGACAGCGGAGACCCAGTACTTC.

The rearrangement joins TRBV9 to TRBJ1-1; 7 positions match TRBD1. The CDR3 totals 13 residues. Looked up from germline, CDR1 is SGDLS and CDR2 is YYNGEE. The trim removed 3 bases at V and 12 bases at J, leaving 11 bases unmatched. As DNA, the CDR3 is TGTGCCAGCAGCGCGACAGGGAATCTCGAACCTTTCTTT. Its translation is CASSATGNLEPFF.

The chain has TRBV2 and TRBJ2-7; D gene unclear. The CDR3 length is 13 residues. The V and J ends lost 4 bases and 1 base respectively, with 8 bases between them. Germline CDR1 is SNHLY and CDR2 is FYNNEI. Written as DNA, the CDR3 is TGTGCCAGCAGTGGGACGGAGTCCTACGAGCAGTACTTC. Translated, it gives CASSGTESYEQYF.

The chain employs TRBV10-2 and TRBJ2-5, with 13 bases lining up with TRBD2. This CDR3 has 15 residues. Trimming took 6 bases from V and 5 from J; bases not matched to a gene: 6. Germline CDR1 and CDR2: WSHSY and SAAADI. The DNA of the CDR3 is TGCGCCAGCAGGGTACTAGCGGGAGGGCCGGAGACCCAGTACTTC. Translated, it gives CASRVLAGGPETQYF.

The chain combines TRBV11-3 with TRBJ2-2, with D hard to call. This CDR3 spans 15 amino acids. Germline V CDR1 and CDR2: SGHNT, YENEEA. The ends were cut back, 3 bases at V and 0 bases at J, with 8 bases in the middle. The CDR3 bases are TGTGCCAGCAGCTTCCGCGGAACGAACACCGGGGAGCTGTTTTTT. Residues: CASSFRGTNTGELFF.

The V call is TRBV5-6, the J call TRBJ1-4; D not resolved. Germline lookup yields CDR1 SGHDT and CDR2 YYEEEE. V lost 3 bases and J 0 bases, leaving 6 bases between the germline ends. This CDR3 region has 14 residues. The CDR3 sequence is CASSSVATNEKLFF. Written as DNA, the CDR3 is TGTGCCAGCAGCTCCGTTGCAACTAATGAAAAACTGTTTTTT.

This rearrangement joins TRBV6-2 or TRBV6-3 to TRBJ2-7; 10 nucleotides agree with TRBD1. CDR3 length: 14 residues. V was pared by 5 bases and J by 6 bases, with 7 bases of the junction left unmatched. The germline gives CDR1 MNHEY, CDR2 SVGEGT. CDR3 DNA sequence: TGTGCCAGCAGTCCGACAGGGGGCGCGATCGAGCAGTACTTC. Amino acids: CASSPTGGAIEQYF.

The rearrangement uses TRBV6-1 and TRBJ2-7, with 7 positions matching TRBD2. The CDR3 has 15 amino acids. Germline V CDR1 and CDR2: MNHNS, SASEGT. V shed 3 bases, J shed 5 bases, and the junction held 10 bases outside the gene matches. CDR3 DNA sequence: TGTGCCAGCAGTGATATAGGACTAGGAGGAGACGAGCAGTACTTC. Amino acids: CASSDIGLGGDEQYF.

The chain carries TRBV20-1 and TRBJ1-5, with 7 nucleotides matching TRBD1. This CDR3 has 15 amino acids. Germline lookup yields CDR1 DFQATT and CDR2 SNEGSKA (reference sequence). After removal of 3 bases from V and 4 bases from J, the junction contained 9 bases not matched to a gene. The CDR3, as DNA: TGCAGTGCTAGTAGACAGGGTGACGCGAATCAGCCCCAGCATTTT. Encoded protein: CSASRQGDANQPQHF.

The V and J genes are TRBV1 and TRBJ2-5; TRBD2, the table's D call, was not compared with the DNA. TRBV1 is a recognized pseudogene. The CDR3 covers 17 residues. The DNA for the CDR3 is TGCACCAGCAGCCAAGGAGCCCCAGGACTTATTAAAGAGACCCAGTACTTC. This encodes CTSSQGAPGLIKETQYF.

The chain recombines TRBV10-3 with TRBJ2-1; 8 bases align to TRBD1. From germline, CDR1 is ENHRY and CDR2 SYGVKD. This CDR3 spans 16 amino acids. Trimming removed 0 bases from V and 4 bases from J; junction bases left unmatched: 5. The CDR3 region has the DNA TGTGCCATCAGTGAGTCTCAGGGGGCTACGTACAATGAGCAGTTCTTC. Amino acids: CAISESQGATYNEQFF.

This rearrangement joins TRBV19 to TRBJ1-3; D remains unclear. Per the germline V gene, CDR1 is LNHDA and CDR2 is SQIVND (reference sequence). The CDR3 runs to 15 residues. V lost 3 bases and J lost 2, with 11 bases in between. Written as DNA, the CDR3 is TGTGCCAGTAGTATTCCCCAGCGCCCTGGAAACACCATATATTTT. Translating it yields CASSIPQRPGNTIYF.

This clone was recorded only once. This rearrangement joins TRBV19 to TRBJ1-1; no definite D call. The V gene's germline CDR1 is LNHDA and CDR2 SQIVND (reference sequence). This CDR3 is built from 14 residues. Trimming took off 3 bases at V and 0 bases at J, with 8 bases between the two ends. This CDR3 reads CASSIADLNTEAFF. CDR3 coding DNA: TGTGCCAGTAGTATCGCGGACCTGAACACTGAAGCTTTCTTT.

The chain employs TRBV7-2 and TRBJ2-7; perhaps TRBD2 as D (7 bases). The CDR3 is 15 amino acids. The V gene lost 3 bases and the J gene lost 0 bases, with 12 bases spanning the gap. Germline CDR1 reads SGHTA; CDR2 reads FQGNSA. CDR3 residues: CASSFGGPSSYEQYF. CDR3 nucleotides: TGTGCCAGCAGCTTCGGGGGGCCTTCCTCCTACGAGCAGTACTTC.

The V call is TRBV30, the J call TRBJ2-3; perhaps TRBD2 as D (6 bases). This CDR3 has 17 residues. Germline loops: CDR1 GTSNPN, CDR2 SVGIG (reference sequence). Between the trimmed V and J ends, which lost 0 bases and 5 bases, there was a span of 21 bases. The CDR3 is CAWSVRRAGSSEDTQYF. CDR3 DNA sequence: TGTGCCTGGAGTGTACGACGGGCGGGATCATCGGAAGATACGCAGTATTTT.

The chain carries TRBV7-2 and TRBJ2-1, with D possibly being TRBD1 (6 bases). The CDR3 extends over 13 amino acids. V was pared by 0 bases and J by 12 bases, with 12 bases between. Germline V gives CDR1 SGHTA, CDR2 FQGNSA. CDR3 residues: CASSLADRNWQFF. The CDR3 bases are TGTGCCAGCAGCTTAGCAGACAGGAATTGGCAGTTCTTC.

In this sample, this clone turned up a few times. The chain is built from TRBV10-3 and TRBJ2-1, with 7 bases aligning to TRBD1. V was pared by 6 bases and J by 6 bases, with 11 bases of the junction left unmatched. Germline values: CDR1 ENHRY, CDR2 SYGVKD. CDR3 length: 15 residues. The CDR3 DNA reads TGTGCCATCAGGACCGACAGGGACGTGGCCAATGAGCAGTTCTTC. Amino acid sequence: CAIRTDRDVANEQFF.

The rearrangement joins TRBV9 to TRBJ2-7; D is undetermined. The CDR3 has 16 amino acids. CDR1 and CDR2 from the germline V gene are SGDLS and YYNGEE. Trimming cost V 5 bases and J 2 bases, with 20 bases left between them. CDR3 region: CASSLAAFTGAYEQYF. CDR3 in DNA: TGTGCCAGCAGTTTAGCCGCATTCACTGGGGCCTACGAGCAGTACTTC.